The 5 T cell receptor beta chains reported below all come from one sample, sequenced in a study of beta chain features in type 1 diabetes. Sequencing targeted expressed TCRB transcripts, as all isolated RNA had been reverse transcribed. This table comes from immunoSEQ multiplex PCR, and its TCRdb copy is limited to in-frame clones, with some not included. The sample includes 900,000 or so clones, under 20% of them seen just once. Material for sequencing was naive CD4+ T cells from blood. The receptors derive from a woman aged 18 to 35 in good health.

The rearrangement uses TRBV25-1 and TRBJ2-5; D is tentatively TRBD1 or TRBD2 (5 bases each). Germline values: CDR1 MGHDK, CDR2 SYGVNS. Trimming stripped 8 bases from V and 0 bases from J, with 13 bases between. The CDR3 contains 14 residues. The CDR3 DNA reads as TGTGCCAGCTCATCGCCGGGACACCAAGAGACCCAGTACTTC. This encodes CASSSPGHQETQYF.

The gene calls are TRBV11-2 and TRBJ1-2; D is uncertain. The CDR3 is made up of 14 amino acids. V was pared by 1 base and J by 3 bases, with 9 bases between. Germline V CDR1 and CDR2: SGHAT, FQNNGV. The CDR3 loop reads CASSLGQLDYGYTF. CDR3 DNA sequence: TGTGCCAGCAGCTTAGGGCAGCTCGACTATGGCTACACCTTC. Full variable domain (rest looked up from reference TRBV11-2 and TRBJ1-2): EAGVAQSPRYKIIEKRQSVAFWCNPISGHATLYWYQQILGQGPKLLIQFQNNGVVDDSQLPKDRFSAERLKGVDSTLKIQPAKLEDSAVYLCASSLGQLDYGYTFGSGTRLTVV.

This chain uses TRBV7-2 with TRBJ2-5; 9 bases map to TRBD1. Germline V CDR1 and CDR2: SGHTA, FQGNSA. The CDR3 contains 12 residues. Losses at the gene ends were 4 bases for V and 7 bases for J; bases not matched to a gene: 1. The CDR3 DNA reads TGTGCCAGCAGCTGGACAGGGGTGACCCAGTACTTC. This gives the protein CASSWTGVTQYF.

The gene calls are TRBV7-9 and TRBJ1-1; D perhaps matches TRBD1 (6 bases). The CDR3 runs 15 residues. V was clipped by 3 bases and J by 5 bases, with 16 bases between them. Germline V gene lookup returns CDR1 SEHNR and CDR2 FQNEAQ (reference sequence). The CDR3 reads CASSFDRIEYTEAFF. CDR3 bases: TGTGCCAGCAGCTTCGACAGGATTGAGTATACTGAAGCTTTCTTT.

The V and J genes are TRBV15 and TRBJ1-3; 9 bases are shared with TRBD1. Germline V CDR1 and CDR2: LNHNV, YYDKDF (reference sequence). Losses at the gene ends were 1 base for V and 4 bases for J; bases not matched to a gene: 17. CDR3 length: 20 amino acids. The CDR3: CATSRAYEIGTGFAGNTIYF. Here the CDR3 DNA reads TGTGCCACCAGCAGAGCCTATGAGATAGGGACAGGGTTTGCGGGAAACACCATATATTTT. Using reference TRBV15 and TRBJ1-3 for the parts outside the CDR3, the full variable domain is DAMVIQNPRYQVTQFGKPVTLSCSQTLNHNVMYWYQQKSSQAPKLLFHYYDKDFNNEADTPDNFQSRRPNTSFCFLDIRSPGLGDTAMYLCATSRAYEIGTGFAGNTIYFGEGSWLTVV.